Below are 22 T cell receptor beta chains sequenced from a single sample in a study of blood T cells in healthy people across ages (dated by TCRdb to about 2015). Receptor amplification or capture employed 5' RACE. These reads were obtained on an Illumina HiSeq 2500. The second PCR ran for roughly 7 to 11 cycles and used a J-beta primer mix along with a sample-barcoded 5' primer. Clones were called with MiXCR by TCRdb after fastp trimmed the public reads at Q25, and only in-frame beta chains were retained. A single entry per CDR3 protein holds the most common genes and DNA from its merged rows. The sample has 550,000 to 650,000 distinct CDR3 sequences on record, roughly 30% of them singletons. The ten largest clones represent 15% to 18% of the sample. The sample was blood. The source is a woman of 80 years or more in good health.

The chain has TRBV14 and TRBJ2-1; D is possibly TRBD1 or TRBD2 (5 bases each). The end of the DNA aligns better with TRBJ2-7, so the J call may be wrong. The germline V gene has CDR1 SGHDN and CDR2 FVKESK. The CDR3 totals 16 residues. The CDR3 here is CASSHRDGLMYNEQYF. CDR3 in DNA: TGTGCCAGCAGCCACCGGGACGGCCTGATGTACAATGAGCAGTACTTC.

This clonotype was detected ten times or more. CDR3 coding DNA: TGCAGTGCCCAAGGGGAGGGTTTAGCCTACGAGCAGTACTTC. This translates into CSAQGEGLAYEQYF. The chain joins TRBV20-1 to TRBJ2-7; 7 bases are a match to TRBD2. There are 14 residues in the CDR3. The germline CDR1 and CDR2 sequences are DFQATT and SNEGSKA (reference sequence). V shed 6 bases, J shed 2 bases, and the junction held 10 bases outside the gene matches.

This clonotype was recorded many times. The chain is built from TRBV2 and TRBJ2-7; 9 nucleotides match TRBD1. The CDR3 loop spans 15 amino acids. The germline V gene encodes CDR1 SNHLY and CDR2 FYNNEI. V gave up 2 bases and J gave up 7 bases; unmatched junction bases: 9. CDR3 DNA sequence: TGTGCCAGCAGTGAACCGGGACAGGGCCTTGGGGAGCAGTACTTC. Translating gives CASSEPGQGLGEQYF.

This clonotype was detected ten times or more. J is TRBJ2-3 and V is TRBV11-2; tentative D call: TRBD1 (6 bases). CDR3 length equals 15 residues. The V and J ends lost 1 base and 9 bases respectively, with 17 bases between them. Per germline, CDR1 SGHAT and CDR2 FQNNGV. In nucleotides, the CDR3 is TGTGCCAGCAGCTTAGGGGGCAGGGGTAAGGAGACGCAGTATTTT. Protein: CASSLGGRGKETQYF.

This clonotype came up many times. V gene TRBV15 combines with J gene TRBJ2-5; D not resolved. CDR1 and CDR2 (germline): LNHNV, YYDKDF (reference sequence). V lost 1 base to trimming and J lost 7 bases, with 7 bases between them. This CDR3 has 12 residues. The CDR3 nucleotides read TGTGCCACCAGCAGAGGGGATTGGACCCAGTACTTC. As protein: CATSRGDWTQYF.

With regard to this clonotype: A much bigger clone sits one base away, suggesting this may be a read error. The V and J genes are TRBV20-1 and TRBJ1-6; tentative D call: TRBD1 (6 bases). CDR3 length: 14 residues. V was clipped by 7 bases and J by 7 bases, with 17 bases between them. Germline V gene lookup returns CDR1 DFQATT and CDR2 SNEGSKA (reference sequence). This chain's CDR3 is CSVKGDGLNSPLHF. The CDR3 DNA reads TGCAGTGTTAAGGGGGACGGCCTAAATTCACCCCTCCACTTT.

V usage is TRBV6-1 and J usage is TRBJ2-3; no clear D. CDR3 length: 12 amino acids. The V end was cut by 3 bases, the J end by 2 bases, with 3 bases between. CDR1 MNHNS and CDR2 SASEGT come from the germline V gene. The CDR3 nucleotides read TGTGCCAGCAGTGAGTACACAGATACGCAGTATTTT. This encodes CASSEYTDTQYF.

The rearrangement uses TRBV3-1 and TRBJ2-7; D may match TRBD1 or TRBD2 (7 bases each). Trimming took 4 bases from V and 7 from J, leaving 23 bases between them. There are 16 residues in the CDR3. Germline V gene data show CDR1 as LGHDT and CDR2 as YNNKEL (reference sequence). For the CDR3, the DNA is TGTGCCAGCAGCCGGGAAAGCAGGGGGGGCTACAATGAGCAGTACTTC. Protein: CASSRESRGGYNEQYF.

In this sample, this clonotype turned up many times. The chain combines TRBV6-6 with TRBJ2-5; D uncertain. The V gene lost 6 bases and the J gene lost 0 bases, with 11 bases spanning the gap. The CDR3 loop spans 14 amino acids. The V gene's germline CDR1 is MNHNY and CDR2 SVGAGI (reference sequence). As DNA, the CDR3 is TGTGCCAGCAGCCTCGACATTGACCAAGAGACCCAGTACTTC. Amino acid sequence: CASSLDIDQETQYF.

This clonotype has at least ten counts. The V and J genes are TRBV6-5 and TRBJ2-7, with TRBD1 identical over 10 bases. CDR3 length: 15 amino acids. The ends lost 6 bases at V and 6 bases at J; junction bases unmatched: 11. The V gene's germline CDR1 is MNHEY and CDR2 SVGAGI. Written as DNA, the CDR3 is TGTGCCAGCAGAAGTTCCGGGACAGGGGACCGCGAGCAGTACTTC. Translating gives CASRSSGTGDREQYF.

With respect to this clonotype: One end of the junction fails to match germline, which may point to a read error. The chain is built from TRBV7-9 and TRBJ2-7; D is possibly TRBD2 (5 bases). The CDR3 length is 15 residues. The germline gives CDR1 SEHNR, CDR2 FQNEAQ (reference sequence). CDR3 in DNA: TGTGCCAGCAGCTCAGACTACCGGTTCTCCTACGAGCAGTACTGG. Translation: CASSSDYRFSYEQYW.

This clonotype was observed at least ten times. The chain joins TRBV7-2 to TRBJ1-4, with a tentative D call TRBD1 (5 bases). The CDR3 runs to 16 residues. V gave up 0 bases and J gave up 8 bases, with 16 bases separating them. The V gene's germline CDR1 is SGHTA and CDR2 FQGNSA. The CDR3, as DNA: TGTGCCAGCAGCTTAGCGGGTGGCAGGGCGGGGGAAAAACTGTTTTTT. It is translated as CASSLAGGRAGEKLFF.

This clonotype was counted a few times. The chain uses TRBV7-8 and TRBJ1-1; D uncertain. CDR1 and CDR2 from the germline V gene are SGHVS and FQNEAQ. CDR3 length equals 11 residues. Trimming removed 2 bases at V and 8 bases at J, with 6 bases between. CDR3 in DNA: TGTGCCAGCAGCTTAAACAGCGAAGCTTTCTTT. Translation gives CASSLNSEAFF.

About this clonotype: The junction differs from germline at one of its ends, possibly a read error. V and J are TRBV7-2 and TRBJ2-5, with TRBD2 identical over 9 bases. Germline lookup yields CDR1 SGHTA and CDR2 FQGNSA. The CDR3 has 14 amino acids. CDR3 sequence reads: CVSRPSGENNEQYF. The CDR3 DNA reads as TGTGTCAGCAGGCCTAGCGGGGAGAACAATGAGCAGTACTTC.

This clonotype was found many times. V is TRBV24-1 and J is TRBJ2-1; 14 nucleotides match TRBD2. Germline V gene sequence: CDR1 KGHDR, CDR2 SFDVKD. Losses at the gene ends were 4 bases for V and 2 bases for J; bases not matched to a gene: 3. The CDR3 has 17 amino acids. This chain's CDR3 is CATSDRTSGGTYNEQFF. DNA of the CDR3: TGTGCCACCAGTGACAGGACTAGCGGGGGGACCTACAATGAGCAGTTCTTC.

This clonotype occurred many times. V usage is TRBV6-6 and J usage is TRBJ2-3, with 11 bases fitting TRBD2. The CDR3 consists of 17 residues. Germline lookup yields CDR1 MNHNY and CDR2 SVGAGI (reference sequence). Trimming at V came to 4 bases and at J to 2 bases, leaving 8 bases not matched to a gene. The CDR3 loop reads CASSLGATSGVTDTQYF. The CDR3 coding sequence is TGTGCCAGCAGTTTAGGGGCGACTAGCGGGGTCACAGATACGCAGTATTTT.

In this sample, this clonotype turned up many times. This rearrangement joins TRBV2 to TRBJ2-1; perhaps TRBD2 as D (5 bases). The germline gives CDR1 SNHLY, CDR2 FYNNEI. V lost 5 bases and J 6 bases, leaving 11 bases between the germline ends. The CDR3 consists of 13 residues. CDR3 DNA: TGTGCCAGCAGTACTGAGGGCCGCAATGAGCAGTTCTTC. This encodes CASSTEGRNEQFF. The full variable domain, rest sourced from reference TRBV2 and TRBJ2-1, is EPEVTQTPSHQVTQMGQEVILRCVPISNHLYFYWYRQILGQKVEFLVSFYNNEISEKSEIFDDQFSVERPDGSNFTLKIRSTKLEDSAMYFCASSTEGRNEQFFGPGTRLTVL.

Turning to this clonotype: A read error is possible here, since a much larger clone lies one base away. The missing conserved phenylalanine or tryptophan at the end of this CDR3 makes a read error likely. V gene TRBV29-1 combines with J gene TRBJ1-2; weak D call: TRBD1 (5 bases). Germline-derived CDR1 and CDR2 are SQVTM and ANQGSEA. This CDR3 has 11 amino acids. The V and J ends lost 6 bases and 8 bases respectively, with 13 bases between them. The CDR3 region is CSVPGHEGYTI. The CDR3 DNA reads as TGCAGCGTCCCAGGACATGAGGGCTACACCATC.

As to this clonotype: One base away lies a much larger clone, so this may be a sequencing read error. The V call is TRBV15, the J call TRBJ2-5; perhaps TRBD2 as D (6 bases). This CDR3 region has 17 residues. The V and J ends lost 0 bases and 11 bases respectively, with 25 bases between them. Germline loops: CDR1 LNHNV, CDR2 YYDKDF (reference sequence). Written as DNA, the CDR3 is TGTGCCACCAGCAGAGAAAAGCTGGGACTCATAGGGACTGAGCAGTACTTC. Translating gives CATSREKLGLIGTEQYF. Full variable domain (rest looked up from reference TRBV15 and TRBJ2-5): DAMVIQNPRYQVTQFGKPVTLSCSQTLNHNVMYWYQQKSSQAPKLLFHYYDKDFNNEADTPDNFQSRRPNTSFCFLDIRSPGLGDTAMYLCATSREKLGLIGTEQYFGPGTRLLVL.

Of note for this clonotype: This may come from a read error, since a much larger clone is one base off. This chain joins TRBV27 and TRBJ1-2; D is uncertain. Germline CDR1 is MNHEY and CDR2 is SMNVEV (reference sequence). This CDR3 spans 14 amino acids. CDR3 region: CASSFSGSNYGHTF. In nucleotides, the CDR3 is TGTGCCAGCAGTTTCTCAGGTTCTAACTATGGCCACACCTTC.

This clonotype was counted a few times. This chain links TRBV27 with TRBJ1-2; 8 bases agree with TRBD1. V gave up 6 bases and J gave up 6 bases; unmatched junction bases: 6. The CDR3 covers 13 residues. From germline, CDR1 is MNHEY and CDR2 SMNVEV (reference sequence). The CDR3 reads CASSHRGEHGYTF. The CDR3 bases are TGTGCCAGCAGCCACAGGGGGGAGCATGGCTACACCTTC.

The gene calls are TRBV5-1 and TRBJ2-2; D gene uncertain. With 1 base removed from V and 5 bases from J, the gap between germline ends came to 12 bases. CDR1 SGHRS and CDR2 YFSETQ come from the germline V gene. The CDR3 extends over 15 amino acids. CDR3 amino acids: CASSLSRVGTGELFF. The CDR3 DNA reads TGCGCCAGCAGCTTGTCCCGGGTTGGGACCGGGGAGCTGTTTTTT.